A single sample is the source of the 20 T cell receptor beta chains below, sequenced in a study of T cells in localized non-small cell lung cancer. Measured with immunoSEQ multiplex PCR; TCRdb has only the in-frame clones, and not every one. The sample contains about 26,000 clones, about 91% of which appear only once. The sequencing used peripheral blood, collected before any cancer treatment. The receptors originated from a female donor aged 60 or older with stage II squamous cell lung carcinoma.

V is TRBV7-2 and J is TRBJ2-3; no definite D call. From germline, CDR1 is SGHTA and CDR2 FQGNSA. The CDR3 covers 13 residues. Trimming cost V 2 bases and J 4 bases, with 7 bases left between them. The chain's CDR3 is CASSLPGSDTQYF. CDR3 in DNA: TGTGCCAGCAGCTTACCGGGTTCAGATACGCAGTATTTT.

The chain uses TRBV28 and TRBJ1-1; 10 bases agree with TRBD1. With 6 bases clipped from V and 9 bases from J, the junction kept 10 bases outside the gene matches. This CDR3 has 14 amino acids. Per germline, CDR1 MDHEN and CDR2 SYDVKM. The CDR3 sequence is CASSSDRGRSKAFF. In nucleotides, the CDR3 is TGTGCCAGCAGCAGTGACAGGGGGCGCAGTAAAGCTTTCTTT.

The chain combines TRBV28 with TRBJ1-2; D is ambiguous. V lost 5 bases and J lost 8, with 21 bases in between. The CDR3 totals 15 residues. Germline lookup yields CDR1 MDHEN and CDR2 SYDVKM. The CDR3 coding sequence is TGTGCCAGCAGTCCCCCGCGGCTTCTTCCGAGCGGCTACACCTTC. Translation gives CASSPPRLLPSGYTF.

CDR3 residues: CASTYREGNQPQHF. CDR3 nucleotide sequence: TGTGCCAGTACCTACAGGGAGGGCAATCAGCCCCAGCATTTT. The chain is built from TRBV19 and TRBJ1-5; possibly TRBD1 for D (6 bases). The CDR3 consists of 14 residues. With 7 bases removed from V and 2 bases from J, the gap between germline ends came to 12 bases. The germline V gene has CDR1 LNHDA and CDR2 SQIVND (reference sequence). The entire variable domain, with the rest obtained from reference TRBV19 and TRBJ1-5, is as follows: DGGITQSPKYLFRKEGQNVTLSCEQNLNHDAMYWYRQDPGQGLRLIYYSQIVNDFQKGDIAEGYSVSREKKESFPLTVTSAQKNPTAFYLCASTYREGNQPQHFGDGTRLSIL.

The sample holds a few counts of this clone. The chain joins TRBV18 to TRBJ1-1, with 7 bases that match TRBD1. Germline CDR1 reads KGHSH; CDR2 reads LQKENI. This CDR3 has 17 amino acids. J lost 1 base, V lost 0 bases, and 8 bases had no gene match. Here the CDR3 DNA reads TGTGCCAGCTCACCACCGGGGACAGCGGGGACGAACACTGAAGCTTTCTTT. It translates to CASSPPGTAGTNTEAFF.

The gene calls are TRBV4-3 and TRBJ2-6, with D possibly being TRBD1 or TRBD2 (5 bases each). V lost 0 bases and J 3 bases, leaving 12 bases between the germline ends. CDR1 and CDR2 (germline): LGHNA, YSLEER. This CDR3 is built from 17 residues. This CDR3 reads CASSQDIEGFGANVLTF. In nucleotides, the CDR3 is TGCGCCAGCAGCCAAGATATTGAGGGGTTTGGGGCCAACGTCCTGACTTTC.

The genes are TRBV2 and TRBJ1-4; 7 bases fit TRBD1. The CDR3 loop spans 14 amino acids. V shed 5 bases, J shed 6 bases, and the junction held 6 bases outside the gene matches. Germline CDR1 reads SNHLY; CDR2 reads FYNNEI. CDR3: CASSLNRGDEKLFF. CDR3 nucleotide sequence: TGTGCCAGCAGTTTGAACAGGGGCGATGAAAAACTGTTTTTT. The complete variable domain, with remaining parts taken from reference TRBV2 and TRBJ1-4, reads EPEVTQTPSHQVTQMGQEVILRCVPISNHLYFYWYRQILGQKVEFLVSFYNNEISEKSEIFDDQFSVERPDGSNFTLKIRSTKLEDSAMYFCASSLNRGDEKLFFGSGTQLSVL.

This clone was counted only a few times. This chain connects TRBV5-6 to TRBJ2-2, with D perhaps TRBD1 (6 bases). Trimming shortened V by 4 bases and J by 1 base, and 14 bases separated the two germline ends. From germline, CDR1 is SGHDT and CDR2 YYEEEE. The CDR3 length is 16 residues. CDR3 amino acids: CASSRLGAGNTGELFF. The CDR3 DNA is TGTGCCAGCAGCCGCCTGGGGGCGGGGAACACCGGGGAGCTGTTTTTT.

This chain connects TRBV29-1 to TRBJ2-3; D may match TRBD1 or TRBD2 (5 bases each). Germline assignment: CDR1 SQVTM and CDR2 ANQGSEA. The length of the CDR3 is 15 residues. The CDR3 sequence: CRPQGTDFSTDTQYF. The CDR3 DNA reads TGCAGGCCACAAGGGACGGATTTTAGCACAGATACGCAGTATTTT.

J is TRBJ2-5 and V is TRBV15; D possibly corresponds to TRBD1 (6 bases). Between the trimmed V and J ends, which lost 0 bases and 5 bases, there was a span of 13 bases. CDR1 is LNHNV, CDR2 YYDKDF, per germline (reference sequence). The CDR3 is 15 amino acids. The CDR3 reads CATSRDHRQGETQYF. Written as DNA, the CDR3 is TGTGCCACCAGCAGAGATCACAGGCAGGGGGAGACCCAGTACTTC.

In DNA, the CDR3 is TGTGCCAGCAGTGAGACTAGCGGGAGCTCCTACGAGCAGTACTTC. Its translation: CASSETSGSSYEQYF. This sequence joins TRBV6-1 and TRBJ2-7; 12 nucleotides align to TRBD2. Germline V gene lookup returns CDR1 MNHNS and CDR2 SASEGT. The CDR3 length is 15 residues. Trimming cost V 3 bases and J 0 bases; bases outside gene matches: 0.

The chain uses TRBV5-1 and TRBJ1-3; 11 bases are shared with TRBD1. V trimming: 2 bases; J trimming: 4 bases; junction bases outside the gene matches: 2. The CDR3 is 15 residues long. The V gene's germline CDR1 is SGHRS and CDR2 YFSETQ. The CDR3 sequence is CASSFGTGGGNTIYF. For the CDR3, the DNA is TGCGCCAGCAGCTTCGGGACAGGGGGAGGAAACACCATATATTTT.

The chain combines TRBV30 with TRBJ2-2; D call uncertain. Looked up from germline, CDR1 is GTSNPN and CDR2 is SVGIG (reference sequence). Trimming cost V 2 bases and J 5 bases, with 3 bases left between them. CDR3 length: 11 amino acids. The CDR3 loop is CAWSRTGELFF. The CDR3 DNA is TGTGCCTGGAGTCGGACCGGGGAGCTGTTTTTT.

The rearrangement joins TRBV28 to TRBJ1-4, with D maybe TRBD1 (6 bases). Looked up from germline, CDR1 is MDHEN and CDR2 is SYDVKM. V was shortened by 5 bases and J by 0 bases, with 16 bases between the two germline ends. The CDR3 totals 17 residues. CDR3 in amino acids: CASSGQGYPATNEKLFF. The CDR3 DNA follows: TGTGCCAGCAGTGGGCAGGGGTACCCCGCAACTAATGAAAAACTGTTTTTT. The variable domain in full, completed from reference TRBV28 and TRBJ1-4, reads DVKVTQSSRYLVKRTGEKVFLECVQDMDHENMFWYRQDPGLGLRLIYFSYDVKMKEKGDIPEGYSVSREKKERFSLILESASTNQTSMYLCASSGQGYPATNEKLFFGSGTQLSVL.

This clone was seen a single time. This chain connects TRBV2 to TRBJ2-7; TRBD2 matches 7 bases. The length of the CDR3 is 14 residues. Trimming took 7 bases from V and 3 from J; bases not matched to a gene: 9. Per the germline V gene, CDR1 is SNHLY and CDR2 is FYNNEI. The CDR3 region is CASTVGGFGYEQYF. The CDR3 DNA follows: TGTGCCAGCACTGTGGGAGGGTTTGGCTACGAGCAGTACTTC.

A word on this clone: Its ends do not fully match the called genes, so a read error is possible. The CDR3, as DNA: TGTGCTAGCAGCTGGCTAGCGCAAGAAGAGACCCAGTACTTC. Translation: CASSWLAQEETQYF. The rearrangement links TRBV7-7 to TRBJ2-5; possible D gene TRBD2, 6 bases. The CDR3 is 14 residues long. Germline CDR1 is SSHAT and CDR2 is FNYEAQ (reference sequence).

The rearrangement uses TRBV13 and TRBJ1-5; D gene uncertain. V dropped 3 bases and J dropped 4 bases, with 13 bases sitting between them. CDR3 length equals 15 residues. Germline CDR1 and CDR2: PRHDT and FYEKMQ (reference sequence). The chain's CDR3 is CASSFSRGINQPQHF. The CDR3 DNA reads TGTGCCAGCAGCTTCTCCCGCGGAATAAATCAGCCCCAGCATTTT.

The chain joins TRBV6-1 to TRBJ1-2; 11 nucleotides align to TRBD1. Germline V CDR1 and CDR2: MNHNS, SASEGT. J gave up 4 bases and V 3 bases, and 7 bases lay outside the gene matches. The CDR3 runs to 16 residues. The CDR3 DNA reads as TGTGCCAGCAGTGACCCAGGACAGGGGGCGGGCTATGGCTACACCTTC. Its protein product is CASSDPGQGAGYGYTF.

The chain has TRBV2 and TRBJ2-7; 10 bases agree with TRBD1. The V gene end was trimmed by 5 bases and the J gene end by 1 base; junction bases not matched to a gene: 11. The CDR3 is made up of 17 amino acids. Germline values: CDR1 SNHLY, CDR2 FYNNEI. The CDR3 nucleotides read TGTGCCAGCAGTCTGTTCCCGGGGACAGGGGTATCCTACGAGCAGTACTTC. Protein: CASSLFPGTGVSYEQYF.

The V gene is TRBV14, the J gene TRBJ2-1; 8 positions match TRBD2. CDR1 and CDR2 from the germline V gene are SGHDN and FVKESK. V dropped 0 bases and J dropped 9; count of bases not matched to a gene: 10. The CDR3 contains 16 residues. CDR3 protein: CASSQDPGTRGGEQFF. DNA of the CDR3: TGTGCCAGCAGCCAAGATCCGGGGACTAGGGGCGGTGAGCAGTTCTTC.